These 14 T cell receptor beta chains originate from one sample sequenced in a study of blood T cell repertoires in COVID-19. Clones were read by immunoSEQ multiplex PCR, and TCRdb kept only the in-frame ones, dropping some. Here the sample spans about 200,000 clones, 80% to 90% being singletons. Sequencing was done on a sample of PBMCs or T cells enriched from blood (not recorded which). The receptors here all came from a man in his forties who had recovered from COVID-19.

This rearrangement joins TRBV30 to TRBJ2-7, with 7 bases that match TRBD1. Germline trimming cut 5 bases from V and 7 bases from J; bases unmatched to any gene: 5. Germline-derived CDR1 and CDR2 are GTSNPN and SVGIG (reference sequence). The CDR3 covers 11 residues. The CDR3 spells CAWDRVGEQYF. CDR3 sequence (DNA): TGTGCCTGGGACAGGGTAGGGGAGCAGTACTTC.

J is TRBJ2-1 and V is TRBV24-1; 11 nucleotides line up with TRBD2. The CDR3 extends over 16 amino acids. Germline CDR1 KGHDR, CDR2 SFDVKD. V lost 4 bases to trimming and J lost 7 bases; unmatched junction nucleotides: 8. CDR3 sequence (DNA): TGTGCCACCAGTGACCCGACTAGCGGGAATCTAAATGAGCAGTTCTTC. Translating gives CATSDPTSGNLNEQFF.

This chain connects TRBV6-4 to TRBJ2-2; 14 nucleotides align to TRBD2. The CDR3 extends over 17 amino acids. Germline-derived CDR1 and CDR2 are MRHNA and SNTAGT. J was trimmed by 1 base and V by 8 bases; bases with no gene match: 6. CDR3 protein: CASSPGLAGVNTGELFF. CDR3 DNA: TGTGCCAGCTCTCCGGGACTAGCGGGGGTGAACACCGGGGAGCTGTTTTTT.

This clone was seen a handful of times. The chain links TRBV5-4 to TRBJ1-1; the match to TRBD1 covers 9 bases. There are 16 residues in the CDR3. Losses at the gene ends were 4 bases for V and 4 bases for J; bases not matched to a gene: 11. CDR1 is SGHNT, CDR2 YYREEE, per germline (reference sequence). The CDR3 nucleotides are TGTGCCAGCAGCCGGATGGGACAGGGATACAGCACTGAAGCTTTCTTT. Protein: CASSRMGQGYSTEAFF.

The chain combines TRBV14 with TRBJ1-6, with D perhaps TRBD1 (5 bases). In germline, CDR1 is SGHDN, CDR2 FVKESK. This CDR3 has 17 amino acids. Trimming left V 0 bases short and J 10 bases short, with 19 bases between. The CDR3 loop reads CASSQDNGAGLESPLHF. CDR3 sequence (DNA): TGTGCCAGCAGCCAAGATAATGGCGCAGGGCTCGAGTCACCCCTCCACTTT. Looking up the rest from reference TRBV14 and TRBJ1-6 gives the full variable domain: EAGVTQFPSHSVIEKGQTVTLRCDPISGHDNLYWYRRVMGKEIKFLLHFVKESKQDESGMPNNRFLAERTGGTYSTLKVQPAELEDSGVYFCASSQDNGAGLESPLHFGNGTRLTVT.

V and J are TRBV6-6 and TRBJ1-1; no clear D gene. The germline V gene has CDR1 MNHNY and CDR2 SVGAGI (reference sequence). This CDR3 has 15 amino acids. The V gene lost 5 bases and the J gene lost 0 bases, with 13 bases spanning the gap. In DNA, the CDR3 is TGTGCCAGCAGTAAACCCAGGCCCCTGAACACTGAAGCTTTCTTT. Its protein product is CASSKPRPLNTEAFF.

The chain joins TRBV7-2 to TRBJ2-1, with D possibly matching TRBD2 (6 bases). V lost 5 bases and J 7 bases, leaving 18 bases between the germline ends. Looked up from germline, CDR1 is SGHTA and CDR2 is FQGNSA. There are 15 residues in the CDR3. CDR3 loop: CASSPQSGLGNEQFF. The CDR3 nucleotides read TGTGCCAGCAGCCCCCAAAGCGGGCTGGGTAATGAGCAGTTCTTC.

J is TRBJ2-1 and V is TRBV3-1 (or the pseudogene TRBV3-2), with 7 positions matching TRBD2. This CDR3 is built from 14 residues. J gave up 10 bases and V 1 base, and 7 bases lay outside the gene matches. The germline CDR1 and CDR2 sequences are LGHDT and YNNKEL (reference sequence). In DNA, the CDR3 is TGTGCCAGCAGCCAAGGAAGCGGGATCGGGGAGCAGTTCTTC. The encoded protein is CASSQGSGIGEQFF.

The rearrangement uses TRBV19 and TRBJ1-3; D unresolved. The CDR3 spans 14 residues. V gave up 5 bases and J gave up 0 bases, with 8 bases separating them. Germline values: CDR1 LNHDA, CDR2 SQIVND (reference sequence). DNA of the CDR3: TGTGCCAGTAGTGGTCGGGACTCTGGAAACACCATATATTTT. Amino acid sequence: CASSGRDSGNTIYF.

This clone has more than one count but fewer than ten. The V call is TRBV7-3, the J call TRBJ1-1; TRBD1 might be the D (6 bases). The germline V gene has CDR1 SGHTA and CDR2 FQGTGA. V was cut by 7 bases and J by 2 bases, with 14 bases left in between. The CDR3 loop spans 14 amino acids. For the CDR3, the DNA is TGTGCCAGCAAGAAAGGGGGGGAAAACACTGAAGCTTTCTTT. This gives the protein CASKKGGENTEAFF.

V is TRBV28 and J is TRBJ2-3, with D possibly TRBD2 on 5 matching bases. CDR1 MDHEN and CDR2 SYDVKM come from the germline V gene. This CDR3 spans 15 amino acids. V was cut by 5 bases and J by 1 base, with 13 bases left in between. This CDR3 is CASSDSQLGTDTQYF. The CDR3 DNA is TGTGCCAGCAGTGATTCCCAACTAGGCACAGATACGCAGTATTTT. The whole variable domain, filled in from reference TRBV28 and TRBJ2-3, reads DVKVTQSSRYLVKRTGEKVFLECVQDMDHENMFWYRQDPGLGLRLIYFSYDVKMKEKGDIPEGYSVSREKKERFSLILESASTNQTSMYLCASSDSQLGTDTQYFGPGTRLTVL.

This chain uses TRBV7-2 with TRBJ2-1, with 11 nucleotides matching TRBD2. Per germline, CDR1 SGHTA and CDR2 FQGNSA. This CDR3 is 14 amino acids long. Losses at the gene ends were 6 bases for V and 6 bases for J; bases not matched to a gene: 4. The CDR3 DNA reads as TGTGCCAGCAGTTATAGCGGGGGGGCCAATGAGCAGTTCTTC. This gives the protein CASSYSGGANEQFF.

This clone was picked up a small number of times. V gene TRBV11-2 combines with J gene TRBJ1-6; 8 bases agree with TRBD1. Germline-derived CDR1 and CDR2 are SGHAT and FQNNGV. V was clipped by 6 bases and J by 1 base; unmatched bases: 8. There are 17 residues in the CDR3. CDR3 nucleotides: TGTGCCAGCAGTTACTCGGACAGGGCATCCTATAATTCACCCCTCCACTTT. This codes for CASSYSDRASYNSPLHF.

This chain links TRBV2 with TRBJ2-3; the match to TRBD2 covers 13 bases. CDR3 length equals 18 residues. Germline CDR1 SNHLY, CDR2 FYNNEI. V dropped 6 bases and J dropped 3; count of bases not matched to a gene: 12. The CDR3 DNA reads as TGTGCCAGCAGGGGCGGGACTAGCGGGAAATTTTCGACAGATACGCAGTATTTT. Encoded protein: CASRGGTSGKFSTDTQYF.